A single sample is the source of the 29 T cell receptor beta chains below, sequenced in a study of blood T cell repertoires in COVID-19. Sequencing was performed with immunoSEQ multiplex PCR; in TCRdb, only in-frame clones are kept and a portion is missing. This table has about 42,000 clones, more than 65% appearing once. Material: peripheral blood. Receptors originate from an elderly man with acute or convalescent COVID-19.

This chain joins TRBV27 and TRBJ2-5; perhaps TRBD2 as D (6 bases). This CDR3 has 16 residues. Trimming cost V 0 bases and J 1 base, with 12 bases left between them. Looked up from germline, CDR1 is MNHEY and CDR2 is SMNVEV (reference sequence). CDR3 in amino acids: CASSLSPPGGQETQYF. CDR3 in DNA: TGTGCCAGCAGTTTATCCCCCCCCGGGGGCCAAGAGACCCAGTACTTC.

This clone appeared a single time. The V and J genes are TRBV24-1 and TRBJ1-2; no clear D. Per the germline V gene, CDR1 is KGHDR and CDR2 is SFDVKD. The CDR3 contains 12 residues. V was clipped by 5 bases and J by 1 base, with 4 bases between them. CDR3 sequence (DNA): TGTGCCACCAGTGTCGGTAACTATGGCTACACCTTC. Translating gives CATSVGNYGYTF.

This chain uses TRBV11-1 with TRBJ1-6; TRBD1 aligns across 7 bases. The CDR3 has 14 amino acids. The V segment lost 5 bases and the J segment 5 bases; nucleotides outside the gene matches: 3. CDR1 and CDR2 (germline): SGHAT, FQDESV (reference sequence). The CDR3 nucleotides are TGTGCCAGCAGCATGGGACAGAATAATTCACCCCTCCACTTT. This gives the protein CASSMGQNNSPLHF.

V is TRBV27 and J is TRBJ2-3; 12 bases agree with TRBD2. This CDR3 comprises 15 residues. Unmatched junction bases numbered 3, after V lost 2 bases and J lost 6 bases. The germline V gene has CDR1 MNHEY and CDR2 SMNVEV (reference sequence). The DNA of the CDR3 is TGTGCCAGCAGTTTAGTCCTAGCGGGGGGGGATACGCAGTATTTT. This sequence encodes CASSLVLAGGDTQYF.

The sample holds one count of this clone. The chain is built from TRBV7-6 and TRBJ2-5, with 13 bases identical to TRBD2. Germline lookup yields CDR1 SGHVS and CDR2 FNYEAQ. The trim removed 5 bases at V and 4 bases at J, leaving 10 bases unmatched. This CDR3 contains 17 residues. For the CDR3, the DNA is TGTGCCAGCAGCCCGTGGACTAGCGGGGGAAGAGGAGAGACCCAGTACTTC. Encoded protein: CASSPWTSGGRGETQYF.

The chain combines TRBV7-2 with TRBJ2-5; no definite D call. The CDR3 is 15 residues long. Trimming removed 0 bases at V and 9 bases at J, with 17 bases between. Germline values: CDR1 SGHTA, CDR2 FQGNSA. This CDR3 is CASSLARGIGFPQYF. For the CDR3, the DNA is TGTGCCAGCAGCTTAGCGCGCGGTATTGGGTTTCCCCAGTACTTC. Full variable domain (outside the CDR3, taken from reference TRBV7-2 and TRBJ2-5): GAGVSQSPSNKVTEKGKDVELRCDPISGHTALYWYRQSLGQGLEFLIYFQGNSAPDKSGLPSDRFSAERTGGSVSTLTIQRTQQEDSAVYLCASSLARGIGFPQYFGPGTRLLVL.

The chain recombines TRBV4-1 with TRBJ2-1; TRBD2 matches 7 bases. The CDR3 contains 18 residues. The V segment lost 4 bases and the J segment 1 base; nucleotides outside the gene matches: 13. CDR1 is MGHRA and CDR2 is YSYEKL in the germline V gene. The CDR3 region is CASSRHPSGTTSYNEQFF. DNA of the CDR3: TGCGCCAGCAGCCGACACCCGTCCGGGACTACTTCCTACAATGAGCAGTTCTTC.

This chain uses TRBV9 with TRBJ2-1; 10 nucleotides match TRBD2. Germline values: CDR1 SGDLS, CDR2 YYNGEE. The length of the CDR3 is 15 residues. With V trimmed by 3 bases and J by 3 bases, 3 bases remained unmatched. The CDR3 sequence: CASSGGLAIYNEQFF. As DNA, the CDR3 is TGTGCCAGCAGCGGGGGACTAGCGATCTACAATGAGCAGTTCTTC.

Only a few counts were recorded for this clone. This sequence joins TRBV4-1 and TRBJ1-2, with D possibly being TRBD1 (6 bases). The length of the CDR3 is 16 residues. The germline V and J ends were trimmed by 0 bases and 4 bases, with 15 bases remaining between them. Germline-derived CDR1 and CDR2 are MGHRA and YSYEKL. CDR3 loop: CASSQDWAGVGYGYTF. As DNA, the CDR3 is TGCGCCAGCAGCCAAGATTGGGCAGGGGTGGGCTATGGCTACACCTTC.

This chain uses TRBV7-2 with TRBJ1-1; D perhaps matches TRBD1 (5 bases). The V end was cut by 2 bases, the J end by 4 bases, with 14 bases between. The CDR3 loop spans 15 amino acids. Germline values: CDR1 SGHTA, CDR2 FQGNSA. CDR3 DNA sequence: TGTGCCAGCAGCTTAACCCTTGGGGGGATCACTGAAGCTTTCTTT. Translated, it gives CASSLTLGGITEAFF.

The chain combines TRBV27 with TRBJ1-1; D may be TRBD1 (6 bases). Germline CDR1 MNHEY, CDR2 SMNVEV (reference sequence). This CDR3 spans 13 amino acids. V was pared by 7 bases and J by 2 bases, with 11 bases between. CDR3 bases: TGTGCCAGCAAAGGGGGGGACAACACTGAAGCTTTCTTT. Translation: CASKGGDNTEAFF.

This clone was picked up one time. The chain employs TRBV24-1 and TRBJ2-2, with TRBD1 matching over 7 bases. Trimming removed 9 bases from V and 7 bases from J; junction bases left unmatched: 10. Per the germline V gene, CDR1 is KGHDR and CDR2 is SFDVKD. The CDR3 totals 14 residues. CDR3 sequence: CATDDREMGGELFF. As DNA, the CDR3 is TGTGCCACCGACGACAGGGAAATGGGCGGGGAGCTGTTTTTT.

The J gene is TRBJ1-2, the V gene TRBV19; D remains unclear. The CDR3 length is 13 residues. Germline V gene sequence: CDR1 LNHDA, CDR2 SQIVND (reference sequence). V was trimmed by 3 bases and J by 8 bases, leaving 13 bases between them. The CDR3 spells CASSIWAGNGYTF. The CDR3, as DNA: TGTGCCAGTAGTATTTGGGCGGGTAACGGCTACACCTTC.

The chain employs TRBV18 and TRBJ2-1; 12 bases match TRBD2. This CDR3 is 16 amino acids long. V lost 4 bases, J lost 5 bases, and 6 bases stayed unmatched. From germline, CDR1 is KGHSH and CDR2 LQKENI. The CDR3 loop reads CASSLWTSGENNEQFF. The CDR3 DNA reads TGTGCCAGCTCACTTTGGACTAGCGGGGAGAACAATGAGCAGTTCTTC.

The V gene is TRBV5-1, the J gene TRBJ1-2, with TRBD1 as a possible D gene (6 bases). This CDR3 region has 14 residues. V shed 4 bases and J shed 2 bases, with 12 bases lying between them. The germline gives CDR1 SGHRS, CDR2 YFSETQ. The DNA for the CDR3 is TGCGCCAGCAGCCTCACAGGGAACAACTATGGCTACACCTTC. Its translation is CASSLTGNNYGYTF.

The rearrangement links TRBV6-5 to TRBJ1-2; D remains unclear. This CDR3 is built from 13 residues. V lost 4 bases and J 6 bases, leaving 12 bases between the germline ends. Germline V lookup: CDR1 MNHEY, CDR2 SVGAGI. The CDR3 sequence is CASSSRGWDGYTF. CDR3 in DNA: TGTGCCAGCAGTTCCCGGGGATGGGATGGCTACACCTTC.

This chain uses TRBV18 with TRBJ2-6, with TRBD1 as a possible D gene (6 bases). CDR3 length: 17 residues. V lost 0 bases and J 3 bases, leaving 12 bases between the germline ends. Germline CDR1 reads KGHSH; CDR2 reads LQKENI. This CDR3 reads CASSPPSGANGANVLTF. In DNA, the CDR3 is TGTGCCAGCTCACCACCGTCAGGGGCAAATGGGGCCAACGTCCTGACTTTC.

CDR3 bases: TGTGCCTGTACTACAGGGGCAGCTAACTATGGCTACACCTTC. Residues: CACTTGAANYGYTF. The rearrangement links TRBV30 to TRBJ1-2; 7 bases match TRBD1. V gave up 6 bases and J gave up 0 bases; unmatched junction bases: 7. The CDR3 consists of 14 residues. Looked up from germline, CDR1 is GTSNPN and CDR2 is SVGIG (reference sequence).

The chain uses TRBV9 and TRBJ2-5, with TRBD2 as a possible D gene (6 bases). V shed 4 bases and J shed 1 base, with 14 bases lying between them. Germline values: CDR1 SGDLS, CDR2 YYNGEE. The CDR3 runs 15 residues. CDR3 sequence reads: CASSPKGEAQETQYF. Written as DNA, the CDR3 is TGTGCCAGCAGCCCCAAAGGGGAGGCCCAAGAGACCCAGTACTTC.

The chain recombines TRBV7-2 with TRBJ2-3, with 7 bases aligning to TRBD1. CDR3 length equals 15 residues. CDR1 and CDR2 from the germline V gene are SGHTA and FQGNSA. The trim removed 3 bases at V and 4 bases at J, leaving 7 bases unmatched. The CDR3 loop is CASSFLRGRADTQYF. DNA for the CDR3: TGTGCCAGCAGCTTTTTGAGGGGGCGCGCAGATACGCAGTATTTT.

The V call is TRBV12-5, the J call TRBJ2-3, with TRBD2 as a possible D gene (5 bases). CDR1 is LGHNT, CDR2 FRNRAP, per germline. The CDR3 covers 12 residues. Between the trimmed V and J ends, which lost 6 bases and 8 bases, there was a span of 12 bases. In DNA form, the CDR3 reads TGTGCTAGTGGCCGGGATTCGGGTACGCAGTATTTT. Its translation is CASGRDSGTQYF.

In its sample, this clone was seen once. CDR3 protein: CASSYHQGDYGYTF. DNA for the CDR3: TGTGCCAGCAGTTACCATCAGGGGGACTATGGCTACACCTTC. V gene TRBV6-5 combines with J gene TRBJ1-2; 7 positions agree with TRBD1. The germline V gene encodes CDR1 MNHEY and CDR2 SVGAGI. Unmatched junction bases numbered 3, after V lost 2 bases and J lost 3 bases. The CDR3 has 14 residues.

The chain links TRBV4-2 to TRBJ2-3, with 9 positions matching TRBD2. The CDR3 is made up of 19 amino acids. Germline CDR1 LGHNA, CDR2 YNFKEQ. J gave up 5 bases and V 0 bases, and 15 bases lay outside the gene matches. CDR3 protein: CASSQEGVAGERSLDTQYF. The CDR3 bases are TGTGCCAGCAGCCAAGAGGGGGTAGCGGGGGAACGTAGTTTAGATACGCAGTATTTT.

This rearrangement joins TRBV6-2 or TRBV6-3 to TRBJ2-1; 8 bases are shared with TRBD1. The CDR3 spans 15 residues. Germline V gene sequence: CDR1 MNHEY, CDR2 SVGEGT. Trimming took 5 bases from V and 5 from J; bases not matched to a gene: 8. For the CDR3, the DNA is TGTGCCAGCAGTGGACGGGACAGGACTAACAATGAGCAGTTCTTC. Protein: CASSGRDRTNNEQFF.

This clone was recorded once. This chain links TRBV5-6 with TRBJ2-5; TRBD2 might be the D (6 bases). The CDR3 runs to 16 residues. Germline V gives CDR1 SGHDT, CDR2 YYEEEE. V shed 0 bases and J shed 5 bases, with 17 bases lying between them. CDR3 residues: CASSLVTASRGETQYF. The CDR3 nucleotides are TGTGCCAGCAGCTTGGTTACAGCGTCCCGGGGGGAGACCCAGTACTTC.

The V and J genes are TRBV7-2 and TRBJ2-2; D call uncertain. The CDR3 length is 14 residues. Germline lookup yields CDR1 SGHTA and CDR2 FQGNSA. Trimming stripped 3 bases from V and 3 bases from J, with 8 bases between. CDR3 nucleotides: TGTGCCAGCAGCTTCGGAGCCCACACCGGGGAGCTGTTTTTT. The encoded protein is CASSFGAHTGELFF.

On this clone itself: The sample carries other DNA sequences with the same CDR3. The rearrangement links TRBV6-5 to TRBJ1-4, with 10 bases identical to TRBD1. Trimming at V came to 0 bases and at J to 6 bases, leaving 1 base not matched to a gene. The CDR3 contains 15 residues. Germline CDR1 reads MNHEY; CDR2 reads SVGAGI. Here the CDR3 reads CASSYSGTGDEKLFF. DNA for the CDR3: TGTGCCAGCAGTTACTCAGGGACAGGGGATGAAAAACTGTTTTTT.

This clone was found once. The CDR3 DNA follows: TGTGCCACAATTTCGGGACTCCACACAGATACGCAGTATTTT. This encodes CATISGLHTDTQYF. The rearrangement joins TRBV28 to TRBJ2-3, with D perhaps matching TRBD2 (6 bases). Per germline, CDR1 MDHEN and CDR2 SYDVKM. The CDR3 is 14 amino acids. With 10 bases removed from V and 2 bases from J, the gap between germline ends came to 16 bases.

The gene calls are TRBV7-8 and TRBJ2-1, with D tentatively TRBD2 (7 bases). Germline V CDR1 and CDR2: SGHVS, FQNEAQ. CDR3 length: 14 residues. V lost 1 base to trimming and J lost 9 bases, with 13 bases between them. CDR3 nucleotides: TGTGCCAGCAGCTTAGTGGGGGGGGCAGGTGAGCAGTTCTTC. Translation: CASSLVGGAGEQFF.